Following are 25 T cell receptor beta chains from one sample sequenced in a study of beta chain features in type 1 diabetes. General study results and limits: Type 1 diabetes patients had moderately but significantly shorter TCRB CDR3s in all four CD4+ subsets.

No cognate antigen is known for these TCRs. Expressed TCRB transcripts were sequenced, since all the RNA that had been isolated was reverse transcribed. Measured with immunoSEQ multiplex PCR; TCRdb has only the in-frame clones, and not every one. Of some 640,000 clones detected, 11% to 15% appear once; the ten largest clones hold 0.035% to 0.045%. Sequenced sample: naive CD4+ T cells from blood. These receptors originate from a man in his late teens or twenties with type 1 diabetes.

This clone has a handful of counts. The V call is TRBV4-2, the J call TRBJ2-5; D perhaps matches TRBD2 (5 bases). V lost 0 bases and J lost 5, with 10 bases in between. The CDR3 is made up of 14 amino acids. The germline V gene has CDR1 LGHNA and CDR2 YNFKEQ. CDR3 nucleotides: TGTGCCAGCAGCCAAGATGGTAGGAGGGAGACCCAGTACTTC. Protein product: CASSQDGRRETQYF.

This clone was detected only a few times. V gene TRBV29-1 combines with J gene TRBJ2-7; maybe TRBD1 (6 bases). The CDR3 has 11 residues. CDR1 and CDR2 (germline): SQVTM, ANQGSEA. Trimming took 4 bases from V and 4 from J, leaving 8 bases between them. CDR3 nucleotides: TGCAGCGTTGCAGGGGAGTACGAGCAGTACTTC. Protein: CSVAGEYEQYF.

The chain carries TRBV28 and TRBJ2-3; TRBD2 aligns across 8 bases. Trimming at V came to 8 bases and at J to 3 bases, leaving 4 bases not matched to a gene. The CDR3 contains 13 residues. From germline, CDR1 is MDHEN and CDR2 SYDVKM. CDR3 sequence: CASLAGQTDTQYF. The CDR3 nucleotides are TGTGCCAGCTTAGCGGGGCAGACAGATACGCAGTATTTT.

This sequence joins TRBV29-1 and TRBJ2-2, with a weak D call TRBD1 (5 bases). Germline CDR1 reads SQVTM; CDR2 reads ANQGSEA. Between the trimmed V and J ends, which lost 2 bases and 3 bases, there was a span of 10 bases. The CDR3 totals 14 residues. In DNA, the CDR3 is TGCAGCGTTGAAAAAGGACACGACACCGGGGAGCTGTTTTTT. Translated, it gives CSVEKGHDTGELFF.

This clone was counted between two and nine times. The V call is TRBV16, the J call TRBJ1-5, with a weak D call TRBD1 (6 bases). The V end lost 4 bases, the J end lost 6 bases, and 13 bases lay between the germline ends. This CDR3 spans 14 amino acids. Per the germline V gene, CDR1 is KGHSY and CDR2 is FQNENV. The CDR3 DNA is TGTGCCAGCAGCCCGAGAGGGGGAGGTCAGCCCCAGCATTTT. Its translation is CASSPRGGGQPQHF.

The chain has TRBV7-2 and TRBJ2-3; 10 bases are a match to TRBD2. In germline, CDR1 is SGHTA, CDR2 FQGNSA. V lost 2 bases and J lost 5; bases outside the gene matches: 4. The CDR3 spans 15 residues. CDR3 nucleotides: TGTGCCAGCAGCTTAAGCGGGAGGGCGGGAGATACGCAGTATTTT. This codes for CASSLSGRAGDTQYF.

The genes are TRBV2 and TRBJ1-1; D is undetermined. Trimming pared 2 bases from V and 7 bases from J, leaving 8 bases between. The CDR3 has 12 amino acids. Germline V gene data show CDR1 as SNHLY and CDR2 as FYNNEI. The CDR3 spells CASSELDYEAFF. The DNA of the CDR3 is TGTGCCAGCAGTGAACTAGATTATGAAGCTTTCTTT.

This chain joins TRBV10-3 and TRBJ2-1; 12 nucleotides match TRBD2. V was pared by 4 bases and J by 4 bases, with 5 bases of the junction left unmatched. CDR1 ENHRY and CDR2 SYGVKD come from the germline V gene. The CDR3 is made up of 16 amino acids. CDR3 amino acids: CAISAASGGVYNEQFF. CDR3 in DNA: TGTGCCATCAGTGCCGCTAGCGGGGGGGTATACAATGAGCAGTTCTTC.

The chain combines TRBV10-1 with TRBJ2-1, with TRBD2 matching over 7 bases. Trimming removed 4 bases from V and 7 bases from J; junction bases left unmatched: 16. The CDR3 has 17 amino acids. Germline CDR1 WNHNN, CDR2 SYGVQD (reference sequence). CDR3 sequence: CASSVASGDTVGNEQFF. CDR3 bases: TGCGCCAGCAGTGTAGCTAGCGGTGATACAGTGGGGAATGAGCAGTTCTTC.

The CDR3 sequence is CASSLWENQPQHF. The CDR3 region has the DNA TGTGCCAGCAGCTTGTGGGAGAACCAGCCCCAGCATTTT. This chain connects TRBV5-6 to TRBJ1-5; unclear D gene. This CDR3 is built from 13 residues. The V and J ends lost 1 base and 7 bases respectively, with 9 bases between them. Germline CDR1 SGHDT, CDR2 YYEEEE.

On this clone: Additional DNA sequences in this sample encode the identical CDR3. This chain links TRBV30 with TRBJ2-7; no firm D call. Trimming shortened V by 0 bases and J by 4 bases, and 10 bases separated the two germline ends. CDR1 is GTSNPN and CDR2 is SVGIG in the germline V gene (reference sequence). This CDR3 spans 13 amino acids. The CDR3 DNA reads TGTGCCTGGAGTGTTCCGCCCCTTTACGAGCAGTACTTC. Its translation is CAWSVPPLYEQYF.

The sample holds a few counts of this clone. Other DNA sequences in this specimen translate into the identical CDR3. CDR3: CASSLDPDTGELFF. DNA for the CDR3: TGCGCCAGCAGCTTGGATCCAGACACCGGGGAGCTGTTTTTT. The gene calls are TRBV5-1 and TRBJ2-2; no firm D call. Germline assignment: CDR1 SGHRS and CDR2 YFSETQ. The CDR3 length is 14 residues. Trimming shortened V by 0 bases and J by 3 bases, and 6 bases separated the two germline ends.

V usage is TRBV4-3 and J usage is TRBJ2-1; 12 bases line up with TRBD2. CDR3 length: 16 amino acids. The V segment lost 8 bases and the J segment 9 bases; nucleotides outside the gene matches: 14. CDR1 and CDR2 (germline): LGHNA, YSLEER. CDR3 loop: CASPKNGTSGFSEQFF. The CDR3 nucleotides are TGCGCCAGCCCAAAGAACGGGACTAGCGGGTTTAGTGAGCAGTTCTTC.

This clone was detected only a few times. The chain uses TRBV29-1 and TRBJ2-5, with 9 bases identical to TRBD2. Germline V gene lookup returns CDR1 SQVTM and CDR2 ANQGSEA. CDR3 length: 13 residues. The ends lost 3 bases at V and 2 bases at J; junction bases unmatched: 1. For the CDR3, the DNA is TGCAGCGTTGATACTAGCGGGCAAGAGACCCAGTACTTC. Translating it yields CSVDTSGQETQYF.

This clone was picked up a small number of times. The V gene is TRBV25-1, the J gene TRBJ2-7; D remains ambiguous. Germline values: CDR1 MGHDK, CDR2 SYGVNS. V lost 3 bases to trimming and J lost 4 bases, with 10 bases between them. There are 13 residues in the CDR3. The CDR3 DNA reads TGTGCCAGCAGTGATTTCAACCCTTACGAGCAGTACTTC. This encodes CASSDFNPYEQYF.

This clone came up a few times. Other DNA sequences within the sample encode an identical CDR3. This chain uses TRBV5-6 with TRBJ2-5; no clear D. V gave up 2 bases and J gave up 5 bases, with 4 bases separating them. This CDR3 is built from 11 residues. Germline V gives CDR1 SGHDT, CDR2 YYEEEE. The CDR3 sequence is CASSFSETQYF. The CDR3 DNA reads as TGTGCCAGCAGCTTTAGCGAGACCCAGTACTTC.

This clone was counted between two and nine times. In DNA, the CDR3 is TGTGCCTGGTCACCGAGCCTGGGTCTAGGCGTGTACGAGCAGTACTTC. It encodes CAWSPSLGLGVYEQYF. The genes are TRBV30 and TRBJ2-7; D unclear. This CDR3 comprises 16 residues. The germline V and J ends were trimmed by 5 bases and 4 bases, with 24 bases remaining between them. The V gene's germline CDR1 is GTSNPN and CDR2 SVGIG (reference sequence).

The J gene is TRBJ2-5, the V gene TRBV5-4, with 8 positions matching TRBD2. The CDR3 runs 16 residues. Losses at the gene ends were 6 bases for V and 2 bases for J; bases not matched to a gene: 12. The germline V gene encodes CDR1 SGHNT and CDR2 YYREEE (reference sequence). The CDR3, as DNA: TGTGCCAGCACCCCATCCGGGGGGGCTGGGCAAGAGACCCAGTACTTC. Its protein product is CASTPSGGAGQETQYF.

The rearrangement uses TRBV5-1 and TRBJ2-3, with D possibly TRBD1 on 6 matching bases. With 5 bases removed from V and 0 bases from J, the gap between germline ends came to 13 bases. The CDR3 spans 15 residues. Per the germline V gene, CDR1 is SGHRS and CDR2 is YFSETQ. CDR3 bases: TGCGCCAGCAGGGACAGTTGGTCAAGCACAGATACGCAGTATTTT. As protein: CASRDSWSSTDTQYF.

This clone occurred a few times. The CDR3 protein is CASSITGQNTGELFF. The CDR3 nucleotides read TGCGCCAGCAGCATAACAGGGCAGAACACCGGGGAGCTGTTTTTT. The chain couples TRBV5-1 to TRBJ2-2; TRBD1 is a possible D gene (6 bases). There are 15 residues in the CDR3. Germline lookup yields CDR1 SGHRS and CDR2 YFSETQ. Trimming stripped 4 bases from V and 1 base from J, with 11 bases between.

The CDR3 bases are TGTGCCAGCAGTCCAGGGTTCCAGGAGACCCAGTACTTC. Translating gives CASSPGFQETQYF. V gene TRBV5-4 combines with J gene TRBJ2-5; D is perhaps TRBD1 (5 bases). Germline CDR1 and CDR2: SGHNT and YYREEE (reference sequence). Trimming left V 5 bases short and J 5 bases short, with 13 bases between. The CDR3 sequence is 13 residues long.

This sequence joins TRBV4-3 and TRBJ1-5; 8 bases are a match to TRBD1. V was clipped by 4 bases and J by 6 bases; unmatched bases: 2. Germline lookup yields CDR1 LGHNA and CDR2 YSLEER. The CDR3 has 13 residues. CDR3 amino acids: CASSPGQGQPQHF. CDR3 bases: TGCGCCAGCAGCCCCGGACAGGGTCAGCCCCAGCATTTT.

This clone has only a few counts. The chain joins TRBV5-4 to TRBJ2-1, with TRBD2 identical over 8 bases. Germline loops: CDR1 SGHNT, CDR2 YYREEE (reference sequence). Unmatched junction bases numbered 11, after V lost 6 bases and J lost 0 bases. There are 17 residues in the CDR3. This chain's CDR3 is CASKTSGRTDSYNEQFF. In DNA, the CDR3 is TGTGCCAGCAAAACAAGCGGGAGAACTGACTCCTACAATGAGCAGTTCTTC.

V usage is TRBV7-9 and J usage is TRBJ1-5; tentatively, D is TRBD1 (6 bases). Trimming took off 7 bases at V and 4 bases at J, with 14 bases between the two ends. The CDR3 length is 14 residues. Germline V gives CDR1 SEHNR, CDR2 FQNEAQ (reference sequence). Written as DNA, the CDR3 is TGTGCCAGCACTACACAGGGCGGAAATCAGCCCCAGCATTTT. The encoded protein is CASTTQGGNQPQHF.

CDR3 protein: CASSPGTFRRNVGELFF. In nucleotides, the CDR3 is TGTGCCAGCAGTCCCGGGACATTCCGGAGAAATGTCGGGGAGCTGTTTTTT. The chain links TRBV28 to TRBJ2-2, with D possibly being TRBD1 (6 bases). Trimming removed 5 bases at V and 7 bases at J, with 23 bases between. The CDR3 runs 17 residues. CDR1 and CDR2 (germline): MDHEN, SYDVKM.